The 26 T cell receptor beta chains listed next were all sequenced from one sample in a study of memory CD8 T cells in hepatitis C reinfection. As for time point: pre-reinfection, 55 to 20 weeks before reinfection detection. Sorted cells were sequenced directly ex vivo without any in vitro expansion. Only in-frame clones appear in the TCRdb table, and some are missing; sequencing was by immunoSEQ multiplex PCR. The data contain just over 50,000 clones, under 90% of them singletons. Material: naive CD8+ T cells sorted from blood. These receptors were obtained from a young man with hepatitis C virus infection.

The J gene is TRBJ2-2, the V gene TRBV7-6; 13 nucleotides agree with TRBD2. V lost 1 base to trimming and J lost 2 bases; unmatched junction nucleotides: 4. This CDR3 contains 18 residues. Germline values: CDR1 SGHVS, CDR2 FNYEAQ. CDR3 amino acids: CASSLGTSGGTNTGELFF. The DNA of the CDR3 is TGTGCCAGCAGCTTAGGGACTAGCGGGGGCACTAACACCGGGGAGCTGTTTTTT. Together with reference TRBV7-6 and TRBJ2-2, the CDR3 gives the full variable domain: GAGVSQSPRYKVTKRGQDVALRCDPISGHVSLYWYRQALGQGPEFLTYFNYEAQQDKSGLPNDRFSAERPEGSISTLTIQRTEQRDSAMYRCASSLGTSGGTNTGELFFGEGSRLTVL.

The chain combines TRBV19 with TRBJ1-1; unclear D gene. Trimming shortened V by 6 bases and J by 1 base, and 9 bases separated the two germline ends. Germline V lookup: CDR1 LNHDA, CDR2 SQIVND (reference sequence). There are 13 residues in the CDR3. CDR3 coding DNA: TGTGCCAGTAGCTTCTCAGAGAACACTGAAGCTTTCTTT. It is translated as CASSFSENTEAFF.

The rearrangement links TRBV28 to TRBJ2-3; 8 bases are shared with TRBD2. Germline values: CDR1 MDHEN, CDR2 SYDVKM. With V trimmed by 6 bases and J by 1 base, 9 bases remained unmatched. This CDR3 has 16 residues. CDR3 region: CASSDLAGPRTDTQYF. CDR3 bases: TGTGCCAGCAGCGACTTAGCGGGACCTCGCACAGATACGCAGTATTTT.

CDR3 in DNA: TGCGCCAGCAGCCAAGAATCCACGAGCTCCTACAATGAGCAGTTCTTC. Protein: CASSQESTSSYNEQFF. This rearrangement joins TRBV4-1 to TRBJ2-1; D is uncertain. This CDR3 contains 16 residues. V shed 0 bases and J shed 0 bases, with 9 bases lying between them. CDR1 and CDR2 (germline): MGHRA, YSYEKL.

The chain has TRBV4-1 and TRBJ2-7; TRBD1 matches 7 bases. The length of the CDR3 is 15 residues. V lost 1 base and J lost 5; bases outside the gene matches: 8. CDR1 is MGHRA, CDR2 YSYEKL, per germline. The CDR3 reads CASSQVPGGGNEQYF. As DNA, the CDR3 is TGCGCCAGCAGCCAAGTCCCAGGGGGTGGGAACGAGCAGTACTTC.

This clone has just a few counts. This rearrangement joins TRBV2 to TRBJ1-4, with 9 bases matching TRBD1. There are 15 residues in the CDR3. Germline loops: CDR1 SNHLY, CDR2 FYNNEI. V shed 6 bases, J shed 5 bases, and the junction held 7 bases outside the gene matches. CDR3 in DNA: TGTGCCAGCAGCGACTCAACAGGGGGCAATGAAAAACTGTTTTTT. It is translated as CASSDSTGGNEKLFF.

The V and J genes are TRBV7-9 and TRBJ2-7; tentatively, D is TRBD2 (5 bases). CDR1 SEHNR and CDR2 FQNEAQ come from the germline V gene (reference sequence). This CDR3 has 13 residues. The germline V and J ends were trimmed by 6 bases and 0 bases, with 9 bases remaining between them. In DNA, the CDR3 is TGTGCCAGCAGTTGGACTGCCTCCTACGAGCAGTACTTC. This gives the protein CASSWTASYEQYF. The full variable domain, completed using reference TRBV7-9 and TRBJ2-7, is DTGVSQNPRHKITKRGQNVTFRCDPISEHNRLYWYRQTLGQGPEFLTYFQNEAQLEKSRLLSDRFSAERPKGSFSTLEIQRTEQGDSAMYLCASSWTASYEQYFGPGTRLTVT.

The chain joins TRBV9 to TRBJ2-3; possible D gene TRBD1, 5 bases. CDR1 is SGDLS and CDR2 is YYNGEE in the germline V gene. Trimming left V 3 bases short and J 6 bases short, with 17 bases between. The CDR3 is 15 residues long. The CDR3 spells CASSEQDNLGDTQYF. CDR3 nucleotides: TGTGCCAGCAGCGAGCAGGACAATCTAGGGGATACGCAGTATTTT. Full variable domain (outside the CDR3, taken from reference TRBV9 and TRBJ2-3): DSGVTQTPKHLITATGQRVTLRCSPRSGDLSVYWYQQSLDQGLQFLIQYYNGEERAKGNILERFSAQQFPDLHSELNLSSLELGDSALYFCASSEQDNLGDTQYFGPGTRLTVL.

The chain has TRBV28 and TRBJ1-5, with 9 positions matching TRBD1. This CDR3 is 15 amino acids long. Looked up from germline, CDR1 is MDHEN and CDR2 is SYDVKM. Trimming at V came to 5 bases and at J to 7 bases, leaving 9 bases not matched to a gene. CDR3 sequence: CASSPNRQGDQPQHF. The CDR3 bases are TGTGCCAGCAGTCCCAACCGACAGGGGGACCAGCCCCAGCATTTT.

The chain recombines TRBV5-5 with TRBJ2-5, with D unclear. From germline, CDR1 is SGHKS and CDR2 YYEKEE (reference sequence). V was cut by 0 bases and J by 5 bases, with 11 bases left in between. This CDR3 is built from 14 residues. CDR3 in amino acids: CASSLDSVWETQYF. The CDR3 DNA reads as TGTGCCAGCAGCTTGGATTCAGTTTGGGAGACCCAGTACTTC.

The chain employs TRBV29-1 and TRBJ2-1; TRBD1 matches at 7 bases. J gave up 8 bases and V 7 bases, and 17 bases lay outside the gene matches. The CDR3 is 15 residues long. From germline, CDR1 is SQVTM and CDR2 ANQGSEA. CDR3 sequence (DNA): TGCAGCGCCCGCCAGGGGGTCTGGGATATGGATGAGCAGTTCTTC. This sequence encodes CSARQGVWDMDEQFF.

J is TRBJ2-1 and V is TRBV27; 10 bases match TRBD1. The CDR3 is 13 residues long. From germline, CDR1 is MNHEY and CDR2 SMNVEV (reference sequence). J gave up 11 bases and V 2 bases, and 3 bases lay outside the gene matches. Here the CDR3 reads CASSLGTGAQQFF. The DNA for the CDR3 is TGTGCCAGCAGTTTAGGGACAGGGGCTCAGCAGTTCTTC.

This chain uses TRBV27 with TRBJ2-3; 11 bases align to TRBD2. CDR3 length equals 18 residues. V dropped 0 bases and J dropped 7; count of bases not matched to a gene: 12. Germline CDR1 MNHEY, CDR2 SMNVEV (reference sequence). CDR3 nucleotides: TGTGCCAGCAGTTTATCCGGGGGGACTAGCGGATACGCCTATACGCAGTATTTT. Translated, it gives CASSLSGGTSGYAYTQYF.

Concerning this clone itself: The junction does not match germline at one end; this may be a read error. The chain employs TRBV7-9 and TRBJ2-3; maybe TRBD1 (5 bases). This CDR3 contains 15 residues. The germline gives CDR1 SEHNR, CDR2 FQNEAQ (reference sequence). Written as DNA, the CDR3 is TGTGCCAGCAGCGCGACAGATCGGAGCACAGATACGCAGTCTTTT. Protein product: CASSATDRSTDTQSF.

The CDR3 region has the DNA TGTGCCAGCAGCTTAGCCTTTGTTTGGGAAGCTGGAGGTGGCTACACCTTC. It encodes CASSLAFVWEAGGGYTF. This chain links TRBV7-9 with TRBJ1-2; D unclear. The ends were cut back, 0 bases at V and 7 bases at J, with 21 bases in the middle. CDR1 and CDR2 from the germline V gene are SEHNR and FQNEAQ (reference sequence). CDR3 length: 17 residues.

CDR3 nucleotides: TGTGCCAGTAGTCTCGGGAGGACGAACACCGGGGAGCTGTTTTTT. As protein: CASSLGRTNTGELFF. The chain has TRBV19 and TRBJ2-2; 7 bases line up with TRBD2. This CDR3 is 15 amino acids long. The germline V gene encodes CDR1 LNHDA and CDR2 SQIVND (reference sequence). With V trimmed by 5 bases and J by 0 bases, 3 bases remained unmatched.

The chain carries TRBV6-6 and TRBJ2-3; D not resolved. The germline CDR1 and CDR2 sequences are MNHNY and SVGAGI (reference sequence). V lost 4 bases and J 2 bases, leaving 7 bases between the germline ends. The length of the CDR3 is 13 residues. This CDR3 reads CASSFSYTDTQYF. CDR3 nucleotides: TGTGCCAGCAGTTTTAGTTACACAGATACGCAGTATTTT.

As for this clone: The sample carries other DNA sequences with the same CDR3. The chain is built from TRBV28 and TRBJ2-7; D is possibly TRBD1 (6 bases). Per germline, CDR1 MDHEN and CDR2 SYDVKM. The CDR3 spans 14 residues. V gave up 6 bases and J gave up 2 bases, with 14 bases separating them. The CDR3: CASRSPDRAYEQYF. The CDR3 DNA reads TGTGCCAGCAGGTCACCGGACAGAGCCTACGAGCAGTACTTC.

CDR3 protein: CASSQTPPGVFTGELFF. The CDR3 nucleotides are TGCGCCAGCAGCCAGACCCCTCCGGGAGTATTTACCGGGGAGCTGTTTTTT. The J gene is TRBJ2-2, the V gene TRBV4-1; a weak D match, TRBD2 (6 bases). The CDR3 is 17 amino acids. Per the germline V gene, CDR1 is MGHRA and CDR2 is YSYEKL. Between the trimmed V and J ends, which lost 3 bases and 5 bases, there was a span of 19 bases.

The CDR3 here is CASTGLAMDTQYF. Written as DNA, the CDR3 is TGTGCCAGCACCGGACTAGCAATGGATACGCAGTATTTT. The V gene is TRBV28, the J gene TRBJ2-3; TRBD2 agrees at 8 bases. Germline assignment: CDR1 MDHEN and CDR2 SYDVKM. Unmatched junction bases numbered 6, after V lost 7 bases and J lost 6 bases. This CDR3 is 13 amino acids long.

This chain uses TRBV9 with TRBJ2-1; 9 bases fit TRBD2. CDR3 size: 14 residues. Germline V lookup: CDR1 SGDLS, CDR2 YYNGEE. The V segment lost 0 bases and the J segment 12 bases; nucleotides outside the gene matches: 7. CDR3 sequence reads: CASSVGFSGSPQFF. The CDR3 DNA reads as TGTGCCAGCAGCGTAGGTTTTAGCGGGAGCCCGCAGTTCTTC.

The chain has TRBV11-2 and TRBJ2-5; a possible D gene is TRBD2 (6 bases). The CDR3 covers 14 residues. CDR1 is SGHAT and CDR2 is FQNNGV in the germline V gene. V was clipped by 5 bases and J by 0 bases, with 10 bases between them. CDR3 sequence (DNA): TGTGCCAGCAGCCCCCGGGACTACCAAGAGACCCAGTACTTC. Its translation: CASSPRDYQETQYF.

This clone was counted a single time. The genes are TRBV4-1 and TRBJ2-1; TRBD2 matches at 9 bases. The germline V gene encodes CDR1 MGHRA and CDR2 YSYEKL. The CDR3 extends over 16 amino acids. Unmatched junction bases numbered 6, after V lost 0 bases and J lost 6 bases. The CDR3 spells CASSQDLASGVNEQFF. The CDR3 region has the DNA TGCGCCAGCAGCCAAGATCTTGCTAGCGGGGTCAATGAGCAGTTCTTC.

This chain joins TRBV19 and TRBJ2-2; 13 bases agree with TRBD2. CDR1 and CDR2 from the germline V gene are LNHDA and SQIVND (reference sequence). With V trimmed by 1 base and J by 10 bases, 6 bases remained unmatched. This CDR3 is built from 16 residues. The CDR3 DNA is TGTGCCAGTAGTATAGGGACTAGCGGGGGCCGGACGGAGCTGTTTTTT. Residues: CASSIGTSGGRTELFF.

The rearrangement uses TRBV5-4 and TRBJ2-6; D gene unclear. CDR1 is SGHNT, CDR2 YYREEE, per germline (reference sequence). V was pared by 1 base and J by 0 bases, with 5 bases between. CDR3 length: 15 amino acids. The CDR3 sequence: CASSLSLSGANVLTF. CDR3 nucleotide sequence: TGTGCCAGCAGCTTGTCACTCTCTGGGGCCAACGTCCTGACTTTC.

The V and J genes are TRBV19 and TRBJ2-7; 10 bases agree with TRBD1. This CDR3 has 14 amino acids. Germline values: CDR1 LNHDA, CDR2 SQIVND (reference sequence). With V trimmed by 9 bases and J by 3 bases, 8 bases remained unmatched. The CDR3, as DNA: TGTGCCAGGAGTGTCGGGACAGGGGACTACGAGCAGTACGTC. It yields the protein CARSVGTGDYEQYV.